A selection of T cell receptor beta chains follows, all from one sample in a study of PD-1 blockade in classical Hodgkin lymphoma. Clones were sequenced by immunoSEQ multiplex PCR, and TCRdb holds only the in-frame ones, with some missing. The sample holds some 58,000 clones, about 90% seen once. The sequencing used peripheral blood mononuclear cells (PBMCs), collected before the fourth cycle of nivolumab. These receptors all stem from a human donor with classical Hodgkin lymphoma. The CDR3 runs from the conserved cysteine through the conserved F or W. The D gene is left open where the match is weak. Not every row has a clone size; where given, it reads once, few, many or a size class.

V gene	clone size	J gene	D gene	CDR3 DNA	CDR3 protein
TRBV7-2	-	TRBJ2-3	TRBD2	TGTGCCAGCAGCTTAGGTGGGGGGGGCACAGATACGCAGTATTTT	CASSLGGGGTDTQYF
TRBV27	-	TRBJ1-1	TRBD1	TGTGCCAGCAGTTTAGGGACAGCGAACACTGAAGCTTTCTTT	CASSLGTANTEAFF
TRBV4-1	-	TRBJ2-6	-	TGCGCCAGCAGCCAAGTAGACTCTGGGGCCAACGTCCTGACTTTC	CASSQVDSGANVLTF
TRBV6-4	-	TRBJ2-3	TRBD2	TGTGCCAGCAGTCGGGACTACCCCACAGATACGCAGTATTTT	CASSRDYPTDTQYF
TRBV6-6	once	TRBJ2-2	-	TGTGCCAGCAACTATCCCGGGGTGAACGCCGGGGAGCTGTTTTTT	CASNYPGVNAGELFF
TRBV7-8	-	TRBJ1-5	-	TGTGCCAGCAGTCAGTTAAATCAGCCCCAGCATTTT	CASSQLNQPQHF
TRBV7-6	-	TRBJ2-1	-	TGTGCCAGCAGCCCCGGGGTGAGAAATGAGCAGTTCTTC	CASSPGVRNEQFF
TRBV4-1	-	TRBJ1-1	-	TGCGCCAGCAGCCAAGGACCAGTGAACACTGAAGCTTTCTTT	CASSQGPVNTEAFF
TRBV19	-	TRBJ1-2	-	TGTGCCAGTAGTATCGACAGCTATGGCTACACCTTC	CASSIDSYGYTF
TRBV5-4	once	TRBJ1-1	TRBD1	TGTGCCAGCAGCGATGACAGGGGGAACACTGAAGCTTTCTTT	CASSDDRGNTEAFF
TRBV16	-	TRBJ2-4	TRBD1	TGTGCCAGCAGCCAGGGGACAGTTAACATTCAGTACTTC	CASSQGTVNIQYF
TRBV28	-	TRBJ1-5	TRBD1	TGTGCCAGCAGTTTGTTCTATTCGGGGACAGGGGGTCATCAGCCCCAGCATTTT	CASSLFYSGTGGHQPQHF
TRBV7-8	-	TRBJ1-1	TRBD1	TGTGCCAGCAGCCCAGGGGGGGGGACAGCACCAGTGAACACTGAAGCTTTCTTT	CASSPGGGTAPVNTEAFF
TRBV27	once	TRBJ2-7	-	TGTGCCAGCAGTAAACAGACGGGCGAGCAGTACTTC	CASSKQTGEQYF
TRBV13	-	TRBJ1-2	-	TGTGCCAGAGAGTACCTCCGGAGGAGGCACTATGGCTACACCTTC	CAREYLRRRHYGYTF
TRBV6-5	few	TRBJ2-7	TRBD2	TGTGCCAGCAGCCCCATTACTAGCGGGTCCTACGAGCAGTACTTC	CASSPITSGSYEQYF
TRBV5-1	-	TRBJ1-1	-	TGCGCCAGCAGCTTCCTACGGAACACTGAAGCTTTCTTT	CASSFLRNTEAFF
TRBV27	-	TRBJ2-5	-	TGTGCCAGCAGCCTCTCCGTCGAGCGAGGCCAGTACTTC	CASSLSVERGQYF
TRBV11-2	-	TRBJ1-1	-	TGTGCCAGCAGCCAGACAGCTGAAGCTTTCTTT	CASSQTAEAFF
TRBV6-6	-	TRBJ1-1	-	TGTGCCAGCAGTATTACAGGGAAACCTGAAGCTTTCTTT	CASSITGKPEAFF
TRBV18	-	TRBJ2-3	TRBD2	TGTGCCAGCTCACCCCCAAACGCGGGGGTGAGCACAGATACGCAGTATTTT	CASSPPNAGVSTDTQYF
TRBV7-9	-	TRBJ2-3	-	TGTGCCAGCAGCTTAGGGGGTGTAATTCGCGATACGCAGTATTTT	CASSLGGVIRDTQYF
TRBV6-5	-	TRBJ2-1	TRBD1	TGTGCCAGCAGTTACTCCGGGACAGGGGGCAATGAGCAGTTCTTC	CASSYSGTGGNEQFF
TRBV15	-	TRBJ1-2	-	TGTGCCACCAGCTCCCTCCAAGGTGGGGTCTATGGCTACACCTTC	CATSSLQGGVYGYTF
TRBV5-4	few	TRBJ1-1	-	TGTGCCAGCAGCTTGGTCGGCACGCCAGGCGCTGAAGCTTTCTTT	CASSLVGTPGAEAFF
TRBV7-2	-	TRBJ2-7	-	TGTGCCAGCAGCTCTAGCGACTACGAGCAGTACTTC	CASSSSDYEQYF
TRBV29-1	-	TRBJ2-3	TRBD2	TGCAGCGTTGTGGCTAGCGGGGGAAAATCTAGCACAGATACGCAGTATTTT	CSVVASGGKSSTDTQYF
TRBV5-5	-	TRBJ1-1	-	TGTGCCAGCAACGGGGGCTCGTCTGAAGCTTTCTTT	CASNGGSSEAFF
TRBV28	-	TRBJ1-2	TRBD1	TGTGCCAGCAGCCTCGGACAGGGCTATGGCTACACCTTC	CASSLGQGYGYTF
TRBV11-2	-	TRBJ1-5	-	TGTGCCAGCAGCTTACTCCCGGGGCTCAATCAGCCCCAGCATTTT	CASSLLPGLNQPQHF
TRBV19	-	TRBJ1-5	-	TGTGCCAGTAGGAGGAGGGCAGCTTCGATTAATCAGCCCCAGCATTTT	CASRRRAASINQPQHF
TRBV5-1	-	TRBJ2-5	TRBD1	TGCGCCAGCAGCTTCCGACAGGGGGCACAAGAGACCCAGTACTTC	CASSFRQGAQETQYF
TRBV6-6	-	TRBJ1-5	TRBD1	TGTGCCAGCAGTGACCCACAGGGGGGGACGCAGCCCCAGCATTTT	CASSDPQGGTQPQHF
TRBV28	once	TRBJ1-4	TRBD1	TGTGCCAGCAGTTCACAGGGGTCTAATGAAAAACTGTTTTTT	CASSSQGSNEKLFF
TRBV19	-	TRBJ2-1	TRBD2	TGTGCCAGTACCTGGACTAGCGGGTCCCACAATGAGCAGTTCTTC	CASTWTSGSHNEQFF
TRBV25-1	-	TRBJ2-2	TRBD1	TGTGCCAGCAAACCCGGGACAGGGTCCGGGGAGCTGTTTTTT	CASKPGTGSGELFF
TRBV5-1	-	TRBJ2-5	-	TGCGCCAGCAGCTTTTTCAATGGACGGGGGACGCAAGAGACCCAGTACTTC	CASSFFNGRGTQETQYF
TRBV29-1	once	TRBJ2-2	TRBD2	TGCAGCGGCGCATTCACCCCACTAGCGGCCGCGAACACCGGGGAGCTGTTTTTT	CSGAFTPLAAANTGELFF
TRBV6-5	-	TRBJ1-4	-	TGTGCCAGCAGTTCCCCTCAAGGAGAACTGTTTTTT	CASSSPQGELFF
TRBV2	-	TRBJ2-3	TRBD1	TGTGCCAGCGACCCCGGGACAGCCCTCACAGATACGCAGTATTTT	CASDPGTALTDTQYF
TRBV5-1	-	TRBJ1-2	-	TGCGCCAGCAGCTCCGAAGAAGAAGCCTATGGCTACACCTTC	CASSSEEEAYGYTF
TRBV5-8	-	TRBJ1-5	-	TGTGCCAGCAGCTTCGCGAGGCCCCCCAATCAGCCCCAGCATTTT	CASSFARPPNQPQHF
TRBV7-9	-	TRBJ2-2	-	TGTGCCAGCAGCGTGAAGGGGACGACCACCGGGGAGCTGTTTTTT	CASSVKGTTTGELFF
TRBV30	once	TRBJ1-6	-	TGTGCCTGGGGCGGTTCTAGCTCCTATAATTCACCCCTCCACTTT	CAWGGSSSYNSPLHF